This TCR beta chain was recorded in a study of T-cell memory formation after mild COVID-19. Study-level points and caveats: Contracting clones, day 15 to 85, had balanced CD4/CD8, and later expanders favored CD4+.

TCRdb itself ran the 5' RACE reads through MiXCR, one entry per CDR3 protein. The sample has about 560,000 distinct CDR3 sequences, roughly 20% seen once; the top ten hold 7% to 9%. Germline values: CDR1 LGHNA, CDR2 YNFKEQ. This CDR3 has 16 residues. J lost 8 bases, V lost 0 bases, and 8 bases had no gene match. A note on this clonotype: Antigen unknown.

What was sequenced was PBMCs or a T cell subset sorted from them (not recorded which). V is TRBV4-2 and J is TRBJ2-1, with 9 bases fitting TRBD2. The receptor was isolated from an adult woman who had mild COVID-19 (a few samples of this study predate the infection). Cell type and time point are not known. The CDR3 protein is CASSQDLLAGPYEQFF. In nucleotides, the CDR3 is TGTGCCAGCAGCCAAGATCTTCTAGCGGGACCCTATGAGCAGTTCTTC.